A selection of T cell receptor beta chains follows, all from one sample in a study of cytomegalovirus exposure and HLA in healthy donors. Method: immunoSEQ multiplex PCR; TCRdb's copy keeps in-frame clones and lacks some. This table holds about 160,000 clones, approximately 89% found once. Sequencing input: PBMCs. The origin of the receptors is a young man in good health and CMV-seropositive. Both conserved end residues are part of each CDR3. D genes are given only for firm matches. A clone size is listed for some rows: how often the clone was seen (once, few, many), or a class if it is expanded.

TRBV5-4	TRBD2	TRBJ2-3	16	.	CASSSSGGYATDTQYF	TGTGCCAGCAGCTCGAGCGGGGGGTACGCCACAGATACGCAGTATTTT
TRBV6-6	.	TRBJ2-3	16	.	CASSYSGQAPTDTQYF	TGTGCCAGCAGTTACTCAGGCCAGGCGCCGACAGATACGCAGTATTTT
TRBV19	TRBD2	TRBJ2-7	14	.	CASSEPGLVGEQYF	TGTGCCAGCAGCGAGCCGGGACTAGTAGGCGAGCAGTACTTC
TRBV30	TRBD1	TRBJ1-4	19	.	CAWVGPETGQVSVYEKLFF	TGTGCCTGGGTTGGACCGGAGACAGGGCAGGTATCGGTGTATGAAAAACTGTTTTTT
TRBV7-8	TRBD2	TRBJ2-7	15	.	CASSYRDYPVYEQYF	TGTGCCAGCAGCTACCGGGACTACCCGGTCTACGAGCAGTACTTC
TRBV28	TRBD1	TRBJ2-2	16	once	CASTVVGTAFTGELFF	TGTGCCAGCACAGTGGTTGGGACAGCCTTCACCGGGGAGCTGTTTTTT
TRBV6-1	TRBD1	TRBJ2-7	15	.	CASSGGQGINYEQYF	TGTGCCAGCAGTGGAGGACAGGGGATCAACTACGAGCAGTACTTC
TRBV5-1	TRBD2	TRBJ2-1	15	.	CASSPVLAGADEQFF	TGCGCCAGCAGCCCCGTTCTAGCGGGAGCCGATGAGCAGTTCTTC
TRBV6-1	TRBD2	TRBJ2-3	16	.	CASSGGLAGGGDTQYF	TGTGCCAGCAGTGGGGGACTAGCGGGAGGCGGAGATACGCAGTATTTT
TRBV11-2	.	TRBJ2-1	16	.	CASSRAGAGAYNEQFF	TGTGCCAGCAGCCGGGCGGGGGCGGGAGCCTACAATGAGCAGTTCTTC
TRBV21-1	.	TRBJ1-5	15	.	CASSKVSGRNQPQHF	TGTGCCAGCAGCAAAGTTAGCGGACGCAATCAGCCCCAGCATTTT
TRBV6-1	TRBD2	TRBJ2-1	15	.	CASSGLAGGNNEQFF	TGTGCCAGCAGTGGACTAGCGGGAGGGAACAATGAGCAGTTCTTC
TRBV7-8	.	TRBJ2-1	16	once	CASSPKTGVDKGEQFF	TGTGCCAGCAGCCCTAAGACGGGAGTAGATAAGGGTGAGCAGTTCTTC
TRBV7-8	.	TRBJ2-1	16	.	CASSLVVLGSTGEQFF	TGTGCCAGCAGCTTAGTGGTGTTAGGGTCAACAGGTGAGCAGTTCTTC
TRBV5-5	.	TRBJ2-1	16	.	CASSLGGASSYNEQFF	TGTGCCAGCAGCTTGGGCGGGGCAAGCTCCTACAATGAGCAGTTCTTC
TRBV7-2	TRBD1	TRBJ1-1	15	.	CASSFQDREYTEAFF	TGTGCCAGCAGCTTTCAGGACAGGGAGTACACTGAAGCTTTCTTT
TRBV7-9	.	TRBJ2-5	14	.	CASSLETSWETQYF	TGTGCCAGCAGCTTAGAAACTAGCTGGGAGACCCAGTACTTC
TRBV11-2	.	TRBJ2-7	15	.	CASSLDRSSVHEQYF	TGTGCCAGCAGCTTAGATAGGTCTAGCGTCCACGAGCAGTACTTC
TRBV6-1	TRBD2	TRBJ2-1	15	.	CASSVLAGAYNEQFF	TGTGCCAGCAGTGTACTAGCGGGAGCGTACAATGAGCAGTTCTTC
TRBV5-1	TRBD2	TRBJ2-3	17	.	CASSLNVGGRSADTQYF	TGCGCCAGCAGCTTGAACGTCGGCGGGAGGAGTGCAGATACGCAGTATTTT
TRBV9	TRBD1	TRBJ2-3	13	.	CASSVDRGDTQYF	TGTGCCAGCAGCGTAGACAGGGGGGATACGCAGTATTTT
TRBV11-3	TRBD2	TRBJ2-4	14	.	CASSLVPGLALEYF	TGTGCCAGCAGCTTAGTACCCGGACTAGCTTTGGAGTACTTC